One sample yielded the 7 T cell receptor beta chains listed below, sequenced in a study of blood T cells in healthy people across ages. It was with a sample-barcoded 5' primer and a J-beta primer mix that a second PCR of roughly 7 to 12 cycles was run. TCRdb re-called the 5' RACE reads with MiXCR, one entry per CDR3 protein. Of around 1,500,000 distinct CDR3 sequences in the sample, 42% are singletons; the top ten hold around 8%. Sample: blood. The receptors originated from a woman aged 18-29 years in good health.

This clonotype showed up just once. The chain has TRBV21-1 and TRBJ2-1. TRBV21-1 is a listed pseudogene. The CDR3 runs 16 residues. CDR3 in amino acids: CASSKRLASSYNEQFF. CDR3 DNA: TGTGCCAGCAGCAAGAGACTAGCGAGCTCCTACAATGAGCAGTTCTTC.

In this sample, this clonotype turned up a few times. This CDR3 is CASRRTGQGYNYGYTF. The CDR3 coding sequence is TGTGCCAGCAGACGTACCGGACAGGGTTATAACTATGGCTACACCTTC. The chain employs TRBV27 and TRBJ1-2; TRBD1 aligns across 8 bases. Germline CDR1 and CDR2: MNHEY and SMNVEV (reference sequence). The CDR3 has 16 residues. After removal of 6 bases from V and 1 base from J, the junction contained 10 bases not matched to a gene.

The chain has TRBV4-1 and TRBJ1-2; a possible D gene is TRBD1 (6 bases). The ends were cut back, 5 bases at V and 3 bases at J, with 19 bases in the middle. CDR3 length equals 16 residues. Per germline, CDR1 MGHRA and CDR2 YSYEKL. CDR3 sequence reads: CASSFQPPGADYGYTF. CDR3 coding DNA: TGCGCCAGCAGCTTCCAACCCCCGGGGGCGGACTATGGCTACACCTTC.

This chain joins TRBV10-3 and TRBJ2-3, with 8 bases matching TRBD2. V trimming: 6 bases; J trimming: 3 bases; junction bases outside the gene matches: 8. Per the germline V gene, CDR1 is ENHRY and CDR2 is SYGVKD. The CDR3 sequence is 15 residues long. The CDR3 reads CAISRAGGSTDTQYF. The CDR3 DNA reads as TGTGCCATCAGCCGTGCGGGGGGCTCTACAGATACGCAGTATTTT.

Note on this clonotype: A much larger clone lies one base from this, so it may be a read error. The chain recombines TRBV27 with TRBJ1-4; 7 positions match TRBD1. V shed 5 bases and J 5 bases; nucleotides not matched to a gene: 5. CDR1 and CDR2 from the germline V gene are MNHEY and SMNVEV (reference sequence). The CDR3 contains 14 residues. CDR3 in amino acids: CASSDGQANEKLFF. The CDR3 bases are TGTGCCAGCAGTGACGGACAGGCGAATGAAAAACTGTTTTTT.

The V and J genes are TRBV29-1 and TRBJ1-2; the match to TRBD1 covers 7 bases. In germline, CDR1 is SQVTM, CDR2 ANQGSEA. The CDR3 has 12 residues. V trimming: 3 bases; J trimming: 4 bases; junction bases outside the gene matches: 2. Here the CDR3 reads CSVEGQTYGYTF. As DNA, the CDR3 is TGCAGCGTTGAGGGACAGACCTATGGCTACACCTTC.

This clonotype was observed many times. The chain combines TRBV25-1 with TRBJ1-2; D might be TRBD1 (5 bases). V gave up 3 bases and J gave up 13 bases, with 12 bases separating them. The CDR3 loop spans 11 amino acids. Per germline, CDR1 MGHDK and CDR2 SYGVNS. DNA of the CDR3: TGTGCCAGCAGTGAGGGCAGTCAGGGCACCTTC. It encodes CASSEGSQGTF.